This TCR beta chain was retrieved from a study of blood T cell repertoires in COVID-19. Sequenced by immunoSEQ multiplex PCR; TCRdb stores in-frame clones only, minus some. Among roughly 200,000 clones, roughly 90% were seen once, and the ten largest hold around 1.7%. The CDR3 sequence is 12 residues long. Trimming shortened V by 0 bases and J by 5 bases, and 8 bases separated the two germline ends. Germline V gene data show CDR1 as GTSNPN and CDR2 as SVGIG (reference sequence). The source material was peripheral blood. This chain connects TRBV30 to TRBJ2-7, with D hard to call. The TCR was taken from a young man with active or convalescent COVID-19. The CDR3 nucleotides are TGTGCCTGGAGTGTACTATGGGACGAGCAGTACTTC. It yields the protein CAWSVLWDEQYF.